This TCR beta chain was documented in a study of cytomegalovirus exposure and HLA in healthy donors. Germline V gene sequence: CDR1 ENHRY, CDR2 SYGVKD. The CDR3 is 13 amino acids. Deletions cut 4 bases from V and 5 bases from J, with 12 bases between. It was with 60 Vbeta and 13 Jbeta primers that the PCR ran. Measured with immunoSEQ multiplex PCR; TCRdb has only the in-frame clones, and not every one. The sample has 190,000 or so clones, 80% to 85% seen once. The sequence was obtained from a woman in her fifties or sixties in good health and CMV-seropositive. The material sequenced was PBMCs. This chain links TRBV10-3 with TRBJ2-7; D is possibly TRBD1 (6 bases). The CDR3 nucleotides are TGTGCCATCAGTGGGGGGTCAGGGGACGAGCAGTACTTC. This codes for CAISGGSGDEQYF.